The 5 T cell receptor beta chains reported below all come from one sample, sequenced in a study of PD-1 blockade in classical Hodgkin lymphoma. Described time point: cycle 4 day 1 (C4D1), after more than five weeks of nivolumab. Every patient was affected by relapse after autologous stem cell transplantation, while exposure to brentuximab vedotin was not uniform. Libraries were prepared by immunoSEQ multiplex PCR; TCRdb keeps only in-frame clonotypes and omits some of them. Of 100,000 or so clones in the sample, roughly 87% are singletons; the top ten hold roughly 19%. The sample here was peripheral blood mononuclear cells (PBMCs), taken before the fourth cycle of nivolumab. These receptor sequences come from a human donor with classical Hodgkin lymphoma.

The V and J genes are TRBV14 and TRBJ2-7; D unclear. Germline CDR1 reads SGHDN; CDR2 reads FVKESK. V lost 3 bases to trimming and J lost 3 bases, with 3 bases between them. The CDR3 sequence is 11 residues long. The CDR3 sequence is CASSHSYEQYF. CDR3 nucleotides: TGTGCCAGCAGCCACAGCTACGAGCAGTACTTC.

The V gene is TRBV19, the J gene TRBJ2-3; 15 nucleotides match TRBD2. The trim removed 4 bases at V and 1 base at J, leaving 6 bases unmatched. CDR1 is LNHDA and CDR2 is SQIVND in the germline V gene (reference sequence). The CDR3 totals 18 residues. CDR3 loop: CASSKGLAGGPRTDTQYF. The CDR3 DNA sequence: TGTGCCAGTAGTAAAGGACTAGCGGGAGGGCCACGCACAGATACGCAGTATTTT.

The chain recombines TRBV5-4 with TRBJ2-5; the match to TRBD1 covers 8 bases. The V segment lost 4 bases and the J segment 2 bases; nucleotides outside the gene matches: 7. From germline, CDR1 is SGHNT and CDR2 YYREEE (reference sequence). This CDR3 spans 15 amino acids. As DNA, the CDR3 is TGTGCCAGCAGCCCGGGACAGGAGAAACAAGAGACCCAGTACTTC. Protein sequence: CASSPGQEKQETQYF.

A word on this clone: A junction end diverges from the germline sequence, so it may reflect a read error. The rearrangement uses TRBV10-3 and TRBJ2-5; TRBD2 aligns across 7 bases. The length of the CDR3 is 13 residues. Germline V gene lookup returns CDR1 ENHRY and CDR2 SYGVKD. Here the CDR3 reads CASSKTSWETQYF. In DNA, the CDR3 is TGTGCCAGCAGTAAGACTAGCTGGGAGACCCAGTACTTC.

The CDR3 DNA is TGTGCCTGGAGTTCCCTCCCCTTGGGGGTGCACACAGATACGCAGTATTTT. It specifies CAWSSLPLGVHTDTQYF. The chain couples TRBV30 to TRBJ2-3; D may be TRBD1 or TRBD2 (5 bases each). This CDR3 contains 17 residues. Germline values: CDR1 GTSNPN, CDR2 SVGIG (reference sequence). Trimming stripped 2 bases from V and 2 bases from J, with 20 bases between.